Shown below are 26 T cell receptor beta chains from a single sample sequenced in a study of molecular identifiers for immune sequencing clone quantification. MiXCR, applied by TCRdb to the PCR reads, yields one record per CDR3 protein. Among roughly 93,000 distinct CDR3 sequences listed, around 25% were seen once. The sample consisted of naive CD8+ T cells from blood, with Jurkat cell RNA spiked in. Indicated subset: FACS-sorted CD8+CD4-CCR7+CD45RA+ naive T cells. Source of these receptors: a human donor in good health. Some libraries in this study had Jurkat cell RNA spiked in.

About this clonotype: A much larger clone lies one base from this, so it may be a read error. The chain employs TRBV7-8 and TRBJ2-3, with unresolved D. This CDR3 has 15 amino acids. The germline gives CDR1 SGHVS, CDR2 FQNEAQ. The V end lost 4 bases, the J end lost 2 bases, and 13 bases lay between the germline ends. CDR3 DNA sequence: TGTGCCAGCAGCTACCAACTCTCCTACACAGATACGCAGTATTTT. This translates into CASSYQLSYTDTQYF.

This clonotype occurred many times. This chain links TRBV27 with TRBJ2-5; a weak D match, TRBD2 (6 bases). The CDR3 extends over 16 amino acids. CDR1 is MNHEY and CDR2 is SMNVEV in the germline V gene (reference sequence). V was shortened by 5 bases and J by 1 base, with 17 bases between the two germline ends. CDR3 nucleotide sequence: TGTGCCAGCAGTGTACGAAGAATTAGCGGCCAAGAGACCCAGTACTTC. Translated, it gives CASSVRRISGQETQYF.

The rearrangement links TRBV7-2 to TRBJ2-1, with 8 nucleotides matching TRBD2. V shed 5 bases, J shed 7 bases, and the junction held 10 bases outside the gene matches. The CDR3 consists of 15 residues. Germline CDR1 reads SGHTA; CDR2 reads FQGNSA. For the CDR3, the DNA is TGTGCCAGCAGCCCACTCGCGGGGGGATTTAATGAGCAGTTCTTC. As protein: CASSPLAGGFNEQFF.

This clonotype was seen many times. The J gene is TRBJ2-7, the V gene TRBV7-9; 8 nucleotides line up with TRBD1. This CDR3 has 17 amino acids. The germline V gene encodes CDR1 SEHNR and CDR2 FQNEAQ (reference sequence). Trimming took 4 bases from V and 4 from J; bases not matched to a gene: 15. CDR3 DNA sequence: TGTGCCAGCAGCTCAGAGGGGGTCCCAGGGGGCGGATACGAGCAGTACTTC. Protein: CASSSEGVPGGGYEQYF.

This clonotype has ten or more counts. The CDR3 spells CASGAGGSDTQYF. The CDR3 DNA reads as TGTGCCAGCGGTGCGGGGGGCTCAGATACGCAGTATTTT. The chain combines TRBV7-6 with TRBJ2-3; TRBD2 matches 8 bases. CDR1 is SGHVS, CDR2 FNYEAQ, per germline. V was pared by 8 bases and J by 4 bases, with 5 bases of the junction left unmatched. This CDR3 has 13 amino acids.

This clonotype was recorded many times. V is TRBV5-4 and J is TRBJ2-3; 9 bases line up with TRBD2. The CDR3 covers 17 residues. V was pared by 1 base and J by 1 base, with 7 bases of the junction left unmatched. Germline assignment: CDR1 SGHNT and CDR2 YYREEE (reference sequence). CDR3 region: CASSLRVAGDGTDTQYF. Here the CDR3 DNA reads TGTGCCAGCAGCTTGCGGGTAGCGGGAGACGGCACAGATACGCAGTATTTT.

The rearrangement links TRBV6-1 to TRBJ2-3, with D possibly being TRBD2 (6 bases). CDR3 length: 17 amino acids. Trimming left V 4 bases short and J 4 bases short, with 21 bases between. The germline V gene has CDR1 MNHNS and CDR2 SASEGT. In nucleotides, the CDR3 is TGTGCCAGCAGTGGGCGGGATACCGTTATCGGAGCAGATACGCAGTATTTT. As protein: CASSGRDTVIGADTQYF.

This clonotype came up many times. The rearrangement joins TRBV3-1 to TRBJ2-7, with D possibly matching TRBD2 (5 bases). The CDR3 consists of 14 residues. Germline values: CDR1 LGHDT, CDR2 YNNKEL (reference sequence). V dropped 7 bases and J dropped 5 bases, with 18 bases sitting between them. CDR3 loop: CASTPTVGVNEQYF. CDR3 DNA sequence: TGTGCCAGCACCCCAACGGTCGGGGTTAACGAGCAGTACTTC.

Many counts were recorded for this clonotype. CDR3 loop: CAWDRIMNTEAFF. The CDR3 DNA sequence: TGTGCCTGGGACAGAATCATGAACACTGAAGCTTTCTTT. The genes are TRBV30 and TRBJ1-1, with TRBD1 as a possible D gene (5 bases). Germline lookup yields CDR1 GTSNPN and CDR2 SVGIG (reference sequence). V was trimmed by 5 bases and J by 0 bases, leaving 10 bases between them. This CDR3 comprises 13 residues.

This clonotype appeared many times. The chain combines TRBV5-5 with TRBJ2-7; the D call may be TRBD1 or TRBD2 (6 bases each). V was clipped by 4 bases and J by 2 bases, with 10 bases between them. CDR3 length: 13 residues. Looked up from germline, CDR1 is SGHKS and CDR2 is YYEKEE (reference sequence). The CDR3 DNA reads TGTGCCAGCAGCGCGGGACAAGCCTACGAGCAGTACTTC. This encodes CASSAGQAYEQYF.

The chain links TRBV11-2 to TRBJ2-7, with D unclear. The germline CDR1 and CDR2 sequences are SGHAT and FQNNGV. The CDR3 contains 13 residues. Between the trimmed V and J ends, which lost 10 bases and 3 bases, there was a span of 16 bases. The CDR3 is CANRFRDGYEQYF. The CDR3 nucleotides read TGTGCCAACCGCTTCCGTGACGGCTACGAGCAGTACTTC.

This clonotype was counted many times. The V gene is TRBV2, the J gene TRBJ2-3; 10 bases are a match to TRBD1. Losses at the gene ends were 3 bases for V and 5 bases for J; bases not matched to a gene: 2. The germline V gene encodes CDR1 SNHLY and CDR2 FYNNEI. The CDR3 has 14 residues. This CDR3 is CASSETGGRDTQYF. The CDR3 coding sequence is TGTGCCAGCAGTGAGACAGGGGGCAGAGATACGCAGTATTTT.

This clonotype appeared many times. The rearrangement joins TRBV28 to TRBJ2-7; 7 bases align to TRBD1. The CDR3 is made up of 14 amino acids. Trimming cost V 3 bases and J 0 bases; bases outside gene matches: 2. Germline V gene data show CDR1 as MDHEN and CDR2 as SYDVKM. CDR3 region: CASSLGDSSYEQYF. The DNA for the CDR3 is TGTGCCAGCAGTTTGGGGGACAGCTCCTACGAGCAGTACTTC.

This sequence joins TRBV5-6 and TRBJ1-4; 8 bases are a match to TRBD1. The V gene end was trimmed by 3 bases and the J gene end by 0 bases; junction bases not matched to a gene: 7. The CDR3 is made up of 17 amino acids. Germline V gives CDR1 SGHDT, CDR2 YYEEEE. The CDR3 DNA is TGTGCCAGCAGCTCCACAGGGGGGTTCGCAACTAATGAAAAACTGTTTTTT. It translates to CASSSTGGFATNEKLFF.

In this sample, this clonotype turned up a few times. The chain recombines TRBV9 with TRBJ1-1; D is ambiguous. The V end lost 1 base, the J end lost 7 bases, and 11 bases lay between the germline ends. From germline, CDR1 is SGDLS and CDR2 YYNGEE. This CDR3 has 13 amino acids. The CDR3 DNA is TGTGCCAGCAGCGTATGGGTCGGAAGTGAAGCTTTCTTT. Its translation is CASSVWVGSEAFF.

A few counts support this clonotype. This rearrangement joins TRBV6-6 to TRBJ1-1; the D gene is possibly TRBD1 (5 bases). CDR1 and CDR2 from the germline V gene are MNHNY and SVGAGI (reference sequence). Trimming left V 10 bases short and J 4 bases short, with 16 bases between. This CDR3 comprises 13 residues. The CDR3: CATSPPGGTEAFF. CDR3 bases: TGTGCCACCTCCCCACCGGGGGGCACTGAAGCTTTCTTT.

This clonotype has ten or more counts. CDR3 residues: CSARDRQRNTEAFF. DNA of the CDR3: TGCAGTGCTAGAGATCGCCAGCGAAACACTGAAGCTTTCTTT. The chain is built from TRBV20-1 and TRBJ1-1; D remains unclear. The length of the CDR3 is 14 residues. Germline loops: CDR1 DFQATT, CDR2 SNEGSKA (reference sequence). Trimming removed 0 bases at V and 2 bases at J, with 10 bases between.

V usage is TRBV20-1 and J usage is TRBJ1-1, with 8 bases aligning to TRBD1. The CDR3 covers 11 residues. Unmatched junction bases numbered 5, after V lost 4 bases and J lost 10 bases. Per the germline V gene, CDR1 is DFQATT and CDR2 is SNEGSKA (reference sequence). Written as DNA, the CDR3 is TGCAGTGCTACTCTCCAGGGGGCAGCTTTCTTT. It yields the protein CSATLQGAAFF.

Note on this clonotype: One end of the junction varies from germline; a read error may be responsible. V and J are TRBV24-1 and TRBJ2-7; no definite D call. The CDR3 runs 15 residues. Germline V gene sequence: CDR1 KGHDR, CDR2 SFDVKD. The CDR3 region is CASSDNDGSSYEQYF. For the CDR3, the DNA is TGTGCCTCCAGTGACAATGACGGTTCGAGCTACGAGCAGTACTTC.

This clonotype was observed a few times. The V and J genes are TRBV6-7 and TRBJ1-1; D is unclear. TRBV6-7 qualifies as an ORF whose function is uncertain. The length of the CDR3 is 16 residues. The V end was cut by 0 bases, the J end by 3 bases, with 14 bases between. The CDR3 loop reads CASSYSSHALHTEAFF. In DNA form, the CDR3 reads TGTGCCAGCAGTTACTCGTCCCACGCACTTCACACTGAAGCTTTCTTT.

CDR3 DNA sequence: TGTGCCAGCAAGGGCGTCAACCTTGAAGCTTTCTTT. This sequence encodes CASKGVNLEAFF. The rearrangement uses TRBV28 and TRBJ1-1; D ambiguous. V lost 7 bases, J lost 7 bases, and 13 bases lay in between. The CDR3 extends over 12 amino acids. CDR1 and CDR2 (germline): MDHEN, SYDVKM.

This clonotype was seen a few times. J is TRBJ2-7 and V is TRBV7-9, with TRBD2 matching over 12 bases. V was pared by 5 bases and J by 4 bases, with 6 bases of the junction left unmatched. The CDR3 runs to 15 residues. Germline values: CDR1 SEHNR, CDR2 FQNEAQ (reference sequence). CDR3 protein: CASSGGTSGYYEQYF. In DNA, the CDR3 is TGTGCCAGCAGCGGGGGGACTAGCGGGTATTACGAGCAGTACTTC.

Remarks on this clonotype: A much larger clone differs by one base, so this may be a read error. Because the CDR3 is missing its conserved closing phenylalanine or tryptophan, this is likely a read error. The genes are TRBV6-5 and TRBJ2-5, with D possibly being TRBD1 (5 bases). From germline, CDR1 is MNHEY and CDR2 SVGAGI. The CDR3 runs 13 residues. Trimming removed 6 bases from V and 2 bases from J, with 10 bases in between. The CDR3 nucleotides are TGTGCCAGCAGAAGGACAAATCAAGAGACCCAGTACCTC. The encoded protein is CASRRTNQETQYL.

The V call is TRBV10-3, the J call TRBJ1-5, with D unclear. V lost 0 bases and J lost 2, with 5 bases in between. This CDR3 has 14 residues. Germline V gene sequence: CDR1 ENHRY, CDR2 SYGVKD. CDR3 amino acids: CAISESLGNQPQHF. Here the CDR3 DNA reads TGTGCCATCAGTGAGTCGCTAGGCAATCAGCCCCAGCATTTT.

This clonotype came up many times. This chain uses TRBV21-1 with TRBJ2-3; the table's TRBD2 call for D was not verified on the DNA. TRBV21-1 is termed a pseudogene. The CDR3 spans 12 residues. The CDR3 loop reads CASSSLPNTQYF. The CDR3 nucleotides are TGTGCCAGCAGCAGCCTCCCAAATACGCAGTATTTT.

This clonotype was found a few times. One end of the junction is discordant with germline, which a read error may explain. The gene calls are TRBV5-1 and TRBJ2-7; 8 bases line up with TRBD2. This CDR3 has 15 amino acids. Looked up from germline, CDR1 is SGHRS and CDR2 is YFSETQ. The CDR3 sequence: CASSLGSGASYERYF. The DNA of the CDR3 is TGCGCCAGCAGCTTGGGTAGCGGGGCCTCCTACGAGCGGTACTTT.